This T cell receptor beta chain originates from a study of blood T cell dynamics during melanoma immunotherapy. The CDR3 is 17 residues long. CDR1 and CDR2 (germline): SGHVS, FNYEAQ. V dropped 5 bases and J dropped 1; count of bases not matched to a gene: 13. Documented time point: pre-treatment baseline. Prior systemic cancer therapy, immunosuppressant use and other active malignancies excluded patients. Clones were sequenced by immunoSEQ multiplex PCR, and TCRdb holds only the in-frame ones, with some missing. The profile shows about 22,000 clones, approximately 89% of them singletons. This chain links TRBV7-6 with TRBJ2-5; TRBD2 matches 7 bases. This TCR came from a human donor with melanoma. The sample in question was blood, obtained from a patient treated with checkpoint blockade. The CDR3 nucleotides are TGTGCCAGCAGCCTGAATGCAGCGGGATTAGGCCAAGAGACCCAGTACTTC. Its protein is CASSLNAAGLGQETQYF.